This TCR beta chain was sequenced for a study of OX40 agonist ivuxolimab in advanced cancers. Across the whole study: Every 2 weeks, patients got intravenous ivuxolimab at one of six dose levels (0.01-10 mg/kg). A mean age of approximately 60 years, range roughly 20 to 90, was recorded, and around 85% were male.

The CDR3 contains 17 residues. CDR1 is MGHDK and CDR2 is SYGVNS in the germline V gene. Trimming took 6 bases from V and 0 from J; bases not matched to a gene: 10. Study observations and caveats: CD8+ T cells averaged more expanded clones than CD4+. Partial responders receiving 0.1-3.0 mg/kg showed among the lowest clonal expansion.

Here immunoSEQ multiplex PCR was the method, and the copy in TCRdb shows in-frame clones only, minus some. This sample has about 67,000 clones; 75% to 90% occur once, and the top ten carry 3.5% to 4.5%. Details on this clone: Its matching antigen is unknown.

The sample in question was CD4+ or CD8+ T cells sorted from blood, obtained in a trial of the OX40 agonist ivuxolimab. This TCR was sampled from an adult with an advanced solid tumor such as melanoma, head and neck, liver or kidney cancer. This chain links TRBV25-1 with TRBJ1-3; 8 nucleotides agree with TRBD1. This CDR3 reads CASSGQGGSLSGNTIYF. DNA for the CDR3: TGTGCCAGCAGCGGACAGGGAGGGAGTCTCTCTGGAAACACCATATATTTT. The variable domain in full, completed from reference TRBV25-1 and TRBJ1-3, reads EADIYQTPRYLVIGTGKKITLECSQTMGHDKMYWYQQDPGMELHLIHYSYGVNSTEKGDLSSESTVSRIRTEHFPLTLESARPSHTSQYLCASSGQGGSLSGNTIYFGEGSWLTVV.